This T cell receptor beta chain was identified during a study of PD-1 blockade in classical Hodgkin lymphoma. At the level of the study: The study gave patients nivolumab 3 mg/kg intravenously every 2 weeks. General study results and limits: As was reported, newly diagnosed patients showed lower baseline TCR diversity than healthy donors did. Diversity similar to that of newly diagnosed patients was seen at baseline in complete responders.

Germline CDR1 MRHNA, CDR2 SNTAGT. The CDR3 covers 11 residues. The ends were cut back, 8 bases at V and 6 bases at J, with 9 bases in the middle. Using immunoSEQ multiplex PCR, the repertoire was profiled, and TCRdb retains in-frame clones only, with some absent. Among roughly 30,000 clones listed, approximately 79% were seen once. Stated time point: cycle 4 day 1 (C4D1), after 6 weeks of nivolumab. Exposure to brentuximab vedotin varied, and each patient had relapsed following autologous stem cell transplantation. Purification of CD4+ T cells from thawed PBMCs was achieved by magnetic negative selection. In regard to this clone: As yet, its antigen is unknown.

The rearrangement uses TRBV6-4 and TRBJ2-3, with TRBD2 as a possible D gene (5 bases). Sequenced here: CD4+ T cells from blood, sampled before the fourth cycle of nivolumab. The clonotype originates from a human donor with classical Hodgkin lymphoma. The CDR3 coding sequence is TGTGCCAGCGGGAGTGGGGATACGCAGTATTTT. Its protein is CASGSGDTQYF.